This is a list of T cell receptor beta chains from one sample in a study of human T cells and chemical hapten exposure. TCRdb called the RACE reads again in MiXCR, with one record for every CDR3 protein. The sample consists of some 53,000 distinct CDR3 sequences, approximately 11% of them appearing once. The specimen comprised whole blood, sampled in connection with sensitization to the hapten diphenylcyclopropenone (DPC). The receptors stem from a woman aged 35 to 49 with alopecia areata. Some clones in this sample may be carry-over from other donors' samples. The CDR3 runs from the conserved cysteine through the conserved F or W. Each record gives: clone size, D gene, J gene, V gene, CDR3 protein. D genes are given only for firm matches. Clone size is not always given. Where it is, it says once, few, many or a class for expanded clones.

>.|TRBD2|TRBJ2-1|TRBV10-3
CAISGTSGSYNEQFF
>few|.|TRBJ2-3|TRBV30
CAWSMGLPPGTDTQYF
>few|TRBD1|TRBJ1-5|TRBV2
CASSPTGGVRGQPQHF
>.|TRBD1|TRBJ1-6|TRBV13
CASSLTRTGYSPLHF
>.|.|TRBJ1-2|TRBV29-1
CSVERGPEDGYTF
>many|.|TRBJ2-2|TRBV3-1
CASSRGGDNTGELFF
>.|.|TRBJ2-3|TRBV24-1
CATSEETITFGTDTQYF
>.|TRBD1|TRBJ2-7|TRBV12-3/TRBV12-4
CASSSMTGHEQYF
>.|.|TRBJ1-6|TRBV28
CASRAGRNNSPLHF
>.|.|TRBJ2-7|TRBV10-3
CAIGNSEQYF
>many|.|TRBJ1-1|TRBV18
CASSPGQGNTEAFF
>few|.|TRBJ1-2|TRBV20-1
CSATTMEGYTF
>few|.|TRBJ2-3|TRBV11-2
CASSLFHLSTDTQYF
>many|TRBD1|TRBJ1-1|TRBV6-2/TRBV6-3
CASSRQGDTEAFF
>.|.|TRBJ2-1|TRBV28
CASSIHNEQFF
>few|TRBD1|TRBJ2-1|TRBV5-1
CASRLGQGAGNEQFF
>many|TRBD1|TRBJ2-7|TRBV28
CASSLWQGEYEQYF
>few|TRBD1|TRBJ2-7|TRBV12-3/TRBV12-4
CASSPTGTGGYEQYF
>.|.|TRBJ2-1|TRBV4-1
CASSQVGRDEQFF
>medium-sized|.|TRBJ1-6|TRBV4-3
CASSQDPTGSTSPLHF
>many|.|TRBJ2-2|TRBV7-3
CASSSGANTGELFF
>few|.|TRBJ2-7|TRBV18
CASSPPTATAYEQYF
>many|TRBD2|TRBJ2-1|TRBV10-2
CASSPGTSGYNEQFF
>many|.|TRBJ1-1|TRBV18
CASSPGQYREAFF
>few|.|TRBJ1-2|TRBV7-9
CASSLDPTQGYTF
>many|.|TRBJ2-3|TRBV2
CASSPTESTDTQYF
>few|.|TRBJ2-1|TRBV5-4
CASILIARGSGEQFF
>few|.|TRBJ2-7|TRBV19
CASSIDSLSRGFYEQYF
>.|.|TRBJ1-4|TRBV15
CATSTSGTAFSEKLFF
>many|TRBD2|TRBJ2-1|TRBV5-1
CASSWEITSGDEQFF
>.|TRBD1|TRBJ2-7|TRBV6-6
CASSGRTGALYEQYF
>.|TRBD1|TRBJ2-7|TRBV11-2
CASSRDREGEQYF
>.|.|TRBJ1-1|TRBV27
CASSLSGTQEAFF
>.|.|TRBJ1-1|TRBV7-6
CASSLAMGTEAFF
>.|.|TRBJ2-2|TRBV7-8
CASSKQGWDTGELFF
>once|.|TRBJ1-5|TRBV7-9
CASSLATAYQPQHF
>many|.|TRBJ1-5|TRBV7-8
CASSLRGGQPQHF
>.|TRBD1|TRBJ2-1|TRBV2
CAGTQGSSSYNEQFF
>few|.|TRBJ2-7|TRBV4-1
CASSQEGVPFHEQYF
>few|.|TRBJ2-7|TRBV28
CASSLSGREQYF
>many|TRBD1|TRBJ1-1|TRBV7-9
CASSWGQSNTEAFF
>many|.|TRBJ1-1|TRBV6-2/TRBV6-3
CASSSRGGWTEAFF
>few|.|TRBJ2-7|TRBV20-1
CSASRATGPEQYF
>few|.|TRBJ2-7|TRBV28
CASTPQDSGSYEQYF
>few|.|TRBJ1-1|TRBV11-2
CASSPGLGPNTEAFF